The clone carrying this T cell receptor (beta chain) has ten or more counts. What it binds is unknown. TCR beta CDR3 sequences were amplified from RNA transcripts. The HTBI set primed first-round TCR CDR3 RT-PCR. TCRdb processed the multiplex PCR reads anew with MiXCR; each CDR3 protein has one entry. This sample yields approximately 400,000 distinct CDR3 sequences, of which about 18% are seen a single time; about 4% belongs to the top ten. The sample originates from a study of T cells in Graves' hyperthyroidism and ophthalmopathy. The study's findings and limits: Most thyroid-expanded clonotypes above 0.001 were also found in blood.

Graves' hyperthyroidism was deemed stable given no ophthalmopathy progression within 18 months. The hyperthyroidism was newly diagnosed and had lasted under 2 months; the patients were aged 18 to 65. The PBMCs studied were ones that came from 10 ml fresh peripheral blood. The germline CDR1 and CDR2 sequences are SGDLS and YYNGEE. The J segment lost 4 bases and the V segment lost 0 bases, leaving 6 bases of the junction unmatched. The CDR3 runs to 15 residues. The source material was blood. This chain connects TRBV9 to TRBJ1-2; 7 bases align to TRBD1. This clonotype was obtained from a woman aged 18-29 years with Graves' hyperthyroidism. The CDR3 DNA reads as TGTGCCAGCAGCGTAGACAGGGGAGAAGGCTATGGCTACACCTTC. It codes for CASSVDRGEGYGYTF.